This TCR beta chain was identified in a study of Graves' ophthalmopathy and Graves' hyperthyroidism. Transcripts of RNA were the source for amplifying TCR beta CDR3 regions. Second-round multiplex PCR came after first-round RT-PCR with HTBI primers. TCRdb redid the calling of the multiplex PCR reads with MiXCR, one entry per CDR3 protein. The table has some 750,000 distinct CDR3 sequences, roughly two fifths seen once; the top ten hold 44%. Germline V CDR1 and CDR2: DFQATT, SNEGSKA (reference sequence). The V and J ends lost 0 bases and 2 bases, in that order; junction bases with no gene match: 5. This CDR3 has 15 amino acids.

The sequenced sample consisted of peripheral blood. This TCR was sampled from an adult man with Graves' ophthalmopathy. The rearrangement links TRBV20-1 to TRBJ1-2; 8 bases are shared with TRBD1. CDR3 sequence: CSARDPGQANYGYTF. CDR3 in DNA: TGCAGTGCTAGAGACCCGGGACAGGCAAACTATGGCTACACCTTC.